The 29 T cell receptor beta chains in this list originate from one sample, sequenced in a study of OX40 agonist ivuxolimab in advanced cancers. Profiled with immunoSEQ multiplex PCR; TCRdb holds only in-frame clones, not every one. This sample has fewer than 55,000 clones; more than 80% occur once, and the top ten carry 0.6% to 0.8%. This specimen consisted of CD4+ or CD8+ T cells sorted from blood, obtained in a trial of the OX40 agonist ivuxolimab. Receptors were obtained from an adult with an advanced solid tumor such as melanoma, head and neck, liver or kidney cancer.

This clone has just a few counts. The chain has TRBV15 and TRBJ2-1; 8 bases map to TRBD2. This CDR3 is built from 20 residues. In germline, CDR1 is LNHNV, CDR2 YYDKDF (reference sequence). V lost 3 bases, J lost 0 bases, and 16 bases stayed unmatched. The CDR3 nucleotides read TGTGCCACCAGCAGGGCCCTGACTGGCGGGGGGTATAGCTCCTACAATGAGCAGTTCTTC. Residues: CATSRALTGGGYSSYNEQFF.

By share of the sample, this clone is medium-sized. The rearrangement uses TRBV10-3 and TRBJ2-7; the D gene is possibly TRBD1 (6 bases). This CDR3 contains 17 residues. From germline, CDR1 is ENHRY and CDR2 SYGVKD. V gave up 3 bases and J gave up 0 bases, with 18 bases separating them. The chain's CDR3 is CAISDVRARGGSYEQYF. In nucleotides, the CDR3 is TGTGCCATCAGTGATGTCAGGGCAAGAGGGGGCTCCTACGAGCAGTACTTC.

The J gene is TRBJ1-3, the V gene TRBV4-1; a possible D gene is TRBD1 (6 bases). Trimming took 4 bases from V and 0 from J, leaving 13 bases between them. Germline CDR1 reads MGHRA; CDR2 reads YSYEKL. CDR3 size: 16 residues. The CDR3 reads CASSPADSHSGNTIYF. The CDR3 DNA follows: TGCGCCAGCAGCCCCGCGGACAGCCACTCTGGAAACACCATATATTTT.

This chain joins TRBV15 and TRBJ2-5; 9 bases line up with TRBD2. Germline V gives CDR1 LNHNV, CDR2 YYDKDF (reference sequence). The CDR3 consists of 14 residues. Trimming cost V 4 bases and J 2 bases; bases outside gene matches: 2. The CDR3 is CATSTAGGQETQYF. In nucleotides, the CDR3 is TGTGCCACCAGCACTGCGGGGGGGCAAGAGACCCAGTACTTC. Supplemented by reference TRBV15 and TRBJ2-5, the full variable domain reads DAMVIQNPRYQVTQFGKPVTLSCSQTLNHNVMYWYQQKSSQAPKLLFHYYDKDFNNEADTPDNFQSRRPNTSFCFLDIRSPGLGDTAMYLCATSTAGGQETQYFGPGTRLLVL.

This sequence joins TRBV9 and TRBJ2-3; 10 nucleotides agree with TRBD2. CDR1 SGDLS and CDR2 YYNGEE come from the germline V gene. Trimming took 7 bases from V and 5 from J; bases not matched to a gene: 7. This CDR3 spans 14 amino acids. The CDR3 nucleotides read TGTGCCAGCGGATTTCTAGCGGGGGAAGATACGCAGTATTTT. Translated, it gives CASGFLAGEDTQYF.

A single count supports this clone. The rearrangement uses TRBV28 and TRBJ2-3; 10 nucleotides line up with TRBD1. Germline loops: CDR1 MDHEN, CDR2 SYDVKM. The junction had 10 bases not matched to a gene; V was cut back by 5 bases and J by 2 bases. This CDR3 is 17 amino acids long. This CDR3 reads CASSVAGTGDYTDTQYF. CDR3 DNA: TGTGCCAGCAGTGTTGCCGGGACAGGGGATTACACAGATACGCAGTATTTT.

The gene calls are TRBV5-1 and TRBJ2-1; 10 bases match TRBD1. The CDR3 loop spans 14 amino acids. In germline, CDR1 is SGHRS, CDR2 YFSETQ. The junction had 8 bases not matched to a gene; V was cut back by 4 bases and J by 10 bases. The chain's CDR3 is CASSGGQGIQEQFF. The CDR3 DNA sequence: TGCGCCAGCAGCGGGGGACAGGGGATACAGGAGCAGTTCTTC.

The V gene is TRBV7-8, the J gene TRBJ1-4; 8 bases fit TRBD1. V lost 2 bases, J lost 7 bases, and 6 bases stayed unmatched. The CDR3 length is 15 residues. Germline CDR1 and CDR2: SGHVS and FQNEAQ. The CDR3 reads CASSLRAGGFEKLFF. The DNA for the CDR3 is TGTGCCAGCAGCTTAAGGGCAGGGGGCTTTGAAAAACTGTTTTTT.

The V and J genes are TRBV19 and TRBJ2-3; TRBD1 is a possible D gene (5 bases). V was pared by 8 bases and J by 0 bases, with 15 bases between. Per the germline V gene, CDR1 is LNHDA and CDR2 is SQIVND (reference sequence). The CDR3 runs to 15 residues. For the CDR3, the DNA is TGTGCCAGTGGCACAGGTGTATCTAGCACAGATACGCAGTATTTT. Amino acids: CASGTGVSSTDTQYF. Looking up the rest from reference TRBV19 and TRBJ2-3 gives the full variable domain: DGGITQSPKYLFRKEGQNVTLSCEQNLNHDAMYWYRQDPGQGLRLIYYSQIVNDFQKGDIAEGYSVSREKKESFPLTVTSAQKNPTAFYLCASGTGVSSTDTQYFGPGTRLTVL.

V gene TRBV2 combines with J gene TRBJ2-3; tentative D call: TRBD1 (5 bases). CDR1 and CDR2 from the germline V gene are SNHLY and FYNNEI. CDR3 size: 14 residues. Between the trimmed V and J ends, which lost 2 bases and 3 bases, there was a span of 9 bases. CDR3 DNA sequence: TGTGCCAGCAGTGAAAGGTCAGGGACAGATACGCAGTATTTT. This codes for CASSERSGTDTQYF.

The gene calls are TRBV6-5 and TRBJ2-7; TRBD2 is a possible D gene (5 bases). In germline, CDR1 is MNHEY, CDR2 SVGAGI. The V end lost 8 bases, the J end lost 2 bases, and 16 bases lay between the germline ends. The CDR3 contains 14 residues. CDR3 sequence: CASQLRGGTYEQYF. The DNA of the CDR3 is TGTGCCAGCCAGTTACGGGGTGGTACCTACGAGCAGTACTTC.

The rearrangement joins TRBV29-1 to TRBJ2-1; D uncertain. Looked up from germline, CDR1 is SQVTM and CDR2 is ANQGSEA. The CDR3 length is 10 residues. V gave up 4 bases and J gave up 5 bases, with 3 bases separating them. The CDR3 region is CSVGDNEQFF. The CDR3 DNA sequence: TGCAGCGTTGGGGACAATGAGCAGTTCTTC.

The chain links TRBV11-2 to TRBJ1-6; D call uncertain. Per the germline V gene, CDR1 is SGHAT and CDR2 is FQNNGV. The CDR3 totals 14 residues. Trimming removed 5 bases from V and 8 bases from J, with 13 bases in between. The CDR3 reads CASSPHGIDSPLHF. CDR3 DNA: TGTGCCAGCAGCCCACATGGGATAGATTCACCCCTCCACTTT.

V and J are TRBV6-1 and TRBJ1-5, with D possibly being TRBD1 (6 bases). Per germline, CDR1 MNHNS and CDR2 SASEGT. Trimming removed 6 bases at V and 8 bases at J, with 14 bases between. This CDR3 has 13 residues. As DNA, the CDR3 is TGTGCCAGCAGAGGGACATTAAGGGAGCCCCAGCATTTT. Protein product: CASRGTLREPQHF.

The gene calls are TRBV7-9 and TRBJ1-2; 7 bases map to TRBD1. Germline assignment: CDR1 SEHNR and CDR2 FQNEAQ (reference sequence). The ends lost 5 bases at V and 7 bases at J; junction bases unmatched: 22. This CDR3 has 18 residues. CDR3 region: CASSLQTPGQRSRTGYTF. The DNA of the CDR3 is TGTGCCAGCAGCCTCCAAACTCCGGGACAGAGGTCGCGGACTGGCTACACCTTC. Combining the CDR3 with reference TRBV7-9 and TRBJ1-2 gives the whole variable domain DTGVSQNPRHKITKRGQNVTFRCDPISEHNRLYWYRQTLGQGPEFLTYFQNEAQLEKSRLLSDRFSAERPKGSFSTLEIQRTEQGDSAMYLCASSLQTPGQRSRTGYTFGSGTRLTVV.

V is TRBV7-6 and J is TRBJ2-1; 8 nucleotides agree with TRBD2. J was trimmed by 6 bases and V by 1 base; bases with no gene match: 5. The CDR3 contains 15 residues. Germline V gene lookup returns CDR1 SGHVS and CDR2 FNYEAQ. The CDR3 DNA follows: TGTGCCAGCAGCTTAGGGCTAGCGGGTACCAATGAGCAGTTCTTC. Amino acid sequence: CASSLGLAGTNEQFF.

The chain couples TRBV6-4 to TRBJ1-6, with D hard to call. Trimming removed 5 bases from V and 8 bases from J, with 10 bases in between. Germline lookup yields CDR1 MRHNA and CDR2 SNTAGT. The CDR3 runs 13 residues. The chain's CDR3 is CASSLKTHSPLHF. CDR3 DNA: TGTGCCAGCAGTTTAAAGACCCATTCACCCCTCCACTTT.

The chain couples TRBV15 to TRBJ2-2; 10 positions agree with TRBD2. Germline CDR1 and CDR2: LNHNV and YYDKDF (reference sequence). The V gene end was trimmed by 0 bases and the J gene end by 1 base; junction bases not matched to a gene: 11. CDR3 length: 20 amino acids. Here the CDR3 reads CATSRDQWASGGQNTGELFF. For the CDR3, the DNA is TGTGCCACCAGCAGAGATCAATGGGCTAGCGGGGGCCAGAACACCGGGGAGCTGTTTTTT.

The chain links TRBV5-6 to TRBJ1-2; D ambiguous. The CDR3 has 14 amino acids. The V end lost 0 bases, the J end lost 4 bases, and 10 bases lay between the germline ends. Germline V gene sequence: CDR1 SGHDT, CDR2 YYEEEE. Here the CDR3 reads CASSLVGVAYGYTF. Written as DNA, the CDR3 is TGTGCCAGCAGCTTGGTTGGGGTTGCCTATGGCTACACCTTC.

The V gene is TRBV5-1, the J gene TRBJ1-1; no clear D. Germline CDR1 SGHRS, CDR2 YFSETQ. The CDR3 runs 13 residues. The ends were cut back, 1 base at V and 8 bases at J, with 12 bases in the middle. The DNA for the CDR3 is TGCGCCAGCAGCTTGTATGTGTTCTCCGAAGCTTTCTTT. Translation gives CASSLYVFSEAFF.

The V call is TRBV18, the J call TRBJ1-1; TRBD1 aligns across 7 bases. Germline CDR1 and CDR2: KGHSH and LQKENI. With 1 base clipped from V and 2 bases from J, the junction kept 16 bases outside the gene matches. This CDR3 has 19 amino acids. CDR3 loop: CASSPLYSRQGTSNTEAFF. The DNA for the CDR3 is TGTGCCAGCTCACCACTTTATTCGAGACAGGGAACATCCAACACTGAAGCTTTCTTT.

CDR3 DNA sequence: TGTGCCACCAAAGACAGGGGGAGTGAAAAACTGTTTTTT. Translated: CATKDRGSEKLFF. The V call is TRBV28, the J call TRBJ1-4, with TRBD1 matching 9 bases. Germline V gives CDR1 MDHEN, CDR2 SYDVKM. Trimming took 10 bases from V and 7 from J; bases not matched to a gene: 7. The CDR3 is made up of 13 amino acids.

DNA for the CDR3: TGTGCCAGCAGCTTAGATCAGGGGGCGGCAGATACGCAGTATTTT. The encoded protein is CASSLDQGAADTQYF. The chain recombines TRBV11-2 with TRBJ2-3; TRBD1 aligns across 8 bases. The CDR3 consists of 15 residues. V shed 0 bases and J 4 bases; nucleotides not matched to a gene: 3. Germline V CDR1 and CDR2: SGHAT, FQNNGV. The entire variable domain, with the rest obtained from reference TRBV11-2 and TRBJ2-3, is as follows: EAGVAQSPRYKIIEKRQSVAFWCNPISGHATLYWYQQILGQGPKLLIQFQNNGVVDDSQLPKDRFSAERLKGVDSTLKIQPAKLEDSAVYLCASSLDQGAADTQYFGPGTRLTVL.

This clone occurred a few times. The chain links TRBV12-1 to TRBJ2-3. TRBV12-1 is designated a pseudogene. The CDR3 covers 16 residues. The CDR3 spells CASSCLRAEPTDTQYF. In DNA form, the CDR3 reads TGTGCCAGCAGCTGCCTCCGGGCCGAGCCGACAGATACGCAGTATTTT.

In this sample, this clone turned up once. The CDR3 bases are TGTGCCAGCACCGAGGGACAGGGTCCCTACAATGAGCAGTTCTTC. This sequence encodes CASTEGQGPYNEQFF. The chain is built from TRBV7-2 and TRBJ2-1; 9 bases fit TRBD1. CDR1 is SGHTA, CDR2 FQGNSA, per germline. V was clipped by 7 bases and J by 2 bases; unmatched bases: 6. The CDR3 contains 15 residues.

The chain couples TRBV5-6 to TRBJ1-6, with 9 bases aligning to TRBD1. V gave up 0 bases and J gave up 9 bases; unmatched junction bases: 7. Per the germline V gene, CDR1 is SGHDT and CDR2 is YYEEEE. The CDR3 consists of 16 residues. This CDR3 reads CASSLGLGQGSSPLHF. The CDR3 DNA reads as TGTGCCAGCAGCTTGGGACTAGGACAGGGGAGTTCACCCCTCCACTTT.

This clone was picked up a small number of times. The V and J genes are TRBV4-1 and TRBJ2-5, with D unclear. Trimming took off 6 bases at V and 3 bases at J, with 8 bases between the two ends. The CDR3 has 12 residues. Germline loops: CDR1 MGHRA, CDR2 YSYEKL. CDR3 nucleotide sequence: TGCGCCAGCAGGTCCACGGAAGAGACCCAGTACTTC. Protein: CASRSTEETQYF.

The chain uses TRBV19 and TRBJ1-5; 11 nucleotides line up with TRBD1. This CDR3 has 14 residues. The germline V gene has CDR1 LNHDA and CDR2 SQIVND (reference sequence). J lost 7 bases, V lost 5 bases, and 4 bases had no gene match. CDR3 sequence reads: CASSPGQGAQPQHF. The CDR3, as DNA: TGTGCCAGTAGTCCCGGACAGGGGGCCCAGCCCCAGCATTTT.

The chain couples TRBV5-6 to TRBJ1-2; D is ambiguous. Germline CDR1 is SGHDT and CDR2 is YYEEEE. V was cut by 0 bases and J by 4 bases, with 7 bases left in between. This CDR3 contains 13 residues. The CDR3 loop is CASSLATVYGYTF. In nucleotides, the CDR3 is TGTGCCAGCAGCTTGGCCACAGTCTATGGCTACACCTTC.